These T cell receptor beta chains were read from a single sample in a study of identical twins. TCRdb independently ran MiXCR on the 5' RACE reads; one entry per CDR3 protein. The sample has about 450,000 distinct CDR3 sequences; roughly 18% are singletons. Sequencing was done on a sample of naive T cells sorted from blood. These receptors were taken from a middle-aged man in good health. CDR3s include the opening cysteine and the closing phenylalanine or tryptophan. The D gene is left open where the match is weak. Only part of the rows carry a size: once, few, many, or a class if the clone is expanded.

V: TRBV10-3; D: NA; J: TRBJ2-2; length: 16; size: NA; DNA: TGTGCCATACCGGGAACAGGGAGGACTAACACCGGGGAGCTGTTTTTT; CDR3: CAIPGTGRTNTGELFF
V: TRBV7-9; D: TRBD1; J: TRBJ1-5; length: 16; size: many; DNA: TGTGCCAGCAGCTTAGCGTCGGGACAGGGCCATCAGCCCCAGCATTTT; CDR3: CASSLASGQGHQPQHF
V: TRBV6-4; D: TRBD1; J: TRBJ2-7; length: 14; size: many; DNA: TGTGCCAGCAGTCCAACGGGACAGGGAGAGGAGCAGTACTTC; CDR3: CASSPTGQGEEQYF
V: TRBV20-1; D: TRBD2; J: TRBJ2-1; length: 16; size: few; DNA: TGCAGTGCTGAGACTAGCGGGGGGCACTCCTACAATGAGCAGTTCTTC; CDR3: CSAETSGGHSYNEQFF
V: TRBV28; D: NA; J: TRBJ2-4; length: 13; size: few; DNA: TGTGCCAGCAGTTTAAGTGTCAAAAACATTCAGTACTTC; CDR3: CASSLSVKNIQYF
V: TRBV5-5; D: NA; J: TRBJ2-7; length: 15; size: few; DNA: TGTGCCAGCAGCTTTCTTGGAGACCGTACTGGCGAGCAGTACTTC; CDR3: CASSFLGDRTGEQYF
V: TRBV27; D: TRBD2; J: TRBJ2-7; length: 16; size: many; DNA: TGTGCCAGCAGTGCCGGTTCGGCGGGAGGCATCTACGAGCAGTACTTC; CDR3: CASSAGSAGGIYEQYF
V: TRBV27; D: TRBD2; J: TRBJ2-1; length: 14; size: NA; DNA: TGTGCCAGCAGTTTGGTGAGCGGGAAGAATGAGCAGTTCTTC; CDR3: CASSLVSGKNEQFF
V: TRBV5-5; D: NA; J: TRBJ1-4; length: 15; size: few; DNA: TGTGCCAGCAGCTTAGGTCGCCAGACGAATGAAAAACTGTTTTTT; CDR3: CASSLGRQTNEKLFF
V: TRBV27; D: NA; J: TRBJ2-7; length: 12; size: many; DNA: TGTGCCAGCAGATCTTTAATGCACGAGCAGTACTTC; CDR3: CASRSLMHEQYF
V: TRBV20-1; D: NA; J: TRBJ2-1; length: 13; size: few; DNA: TGCAGTGCTAGAGCCCCTAACTACAATGAGCAGTTCTTC; CDR3: CSARAPNYNEQFF